The 15 T cell receptor beta chains below all came from one sample that was sequenced in a study of T cell repertoires in ileal Crohn's disease. The data were produced by immunoSEQ multiplex PCR, yet TCRdb's version contains in-frame clones alone and is incomplete. The data show tens of thousands of clones, with 80% to 90% seen just once and 4.5% to 6% held by the top ten. Sequencing input: ileal tissue. The origin of the receptors is an adult with Crohn's disease.

This sequence joins TRBV7-9 and TRBJ2-7, with 7 bases that match TRBD1. Germline loops: CDR1 SEHNR, CDR2 FQNEAQ (reference sequence). The CDR3 runs 17 residues. After removal of 5 bases from V and 1 base from J, the junction contained 14 bases not matched to a gene. CDR3 loop: CASSTLPGQPASYEQYF. The CDR3, as DNA: TGTGCCAGCAGCACGTTACCGGGACAGCCGGCATCCTACGAGCAGTACTTC.

V and J are TRBV19 and TRBJ1-1, with D hard to call. This CDR3 is 14 amino acids long. V lost 3 bases and J lost 1, with 9 bases in between. Germline values: CDR1 LNHDA, CDR2 SQIVND (reference sequence). The CDR3 sequence is CASSIEIGNTEAFF. CDR3 bases: TGTGCCAGTAGTATTGAGATTGGGAACACTGAAGCTTTCTTT.

This clone has just one count. This chain uses TRBV4-1 with TRBJ2-5, with TRBD2 matching 9 bases. With 0 bases clipped from V and 7 bases from J, the junction kept 9 bases outside the gene matches. Germline V gives CDR1 MGHRA, CDR2 YSYEKL. The CDR3 totals 16 residues. The CDR3, as DNA: TGCGCCAGCAGCCAAGATATGGCGGGGGGGTTACGGACCCAGTACTTC. Encoded protein: CASSQDMAGGLRTQYF.

The chain links TRBV7-9 to TRBJ2-1; 9 positions match TRBD1. Looked up from germline, CDR1 is SEHNR and CDR2 is FQNEAQ (reference sequence). V lost 4 bases and J lost 2; bases outside the gene matches: 3. This CDR3 comprises 15 residues. CDR3: CASSSRQGAYNEQFF. The CDR3 DNA sequence: TGTGCCAGCAGCTCTCGACAGGGGGCCTACAATGAGCAGTTCTTC.

This clone was seen once. The chain joins TRBV11-1 to TRBJ1-3, with 9 positions matching TRBD1. This CDR3 has 17 amino acids. CDR1 SGHAT and CDR2 FQDESV come from the germline V gene (reference sequence). Unmatched junction bases numbered 5, after V lost 2 bases and J lost 0 bases. CDR3: CASSLIGTGLSGNTIYF. The CDR3 nucleotides read TGTGCCAGCAGCTTAATCGGGACAGGGCTCTCTGGAAACACCATATATTTT.

J is TRBJ1-6 and V is TRBV11-2, with D possibly TRBD1 on 5 matching bases. Germline loops: CDR1 SGHAT, CDR2 FQNNGV. With 5 bases removed from V and 6 bases from J, the gap between germline ends came to 14 bases. This CDR3 is 15 amino acids long. In DNA form, the CDR3 reads TGTGCCAGCAGCGACTCCTACAGGATTAATTCACCCCTCCACTTT. Translation gives CASSDSYRINSPLHF.

V usage is TRBV14 and J usage is TRBJ1-6; D is perhaps TRBD1 (6 bases). The CDR3 spans 15 residues. Trimming stripped 5 bases from V and 4 bases from J, with 12 bases between. The germline V gene encodes CDR1 SGHDN and CDR2 FVKESK. The CDR3 reads CASSSGGAYNSPLHF. DNA for the CDR3: TGTGCCAGCAGCTCGGGGGGGGCTTATAATTCACCCCTCCACTTT. The full variable domain, in which reference TRBV14 and TRBJ1-6 provide the parts outside the CDR3, is EAGVTQFPSHSVIEKGQTVTLRCDPISGHDNLYWYRRVMGKEIKFLLHFVKESKQDESGMPNNRFLAERTGGTYSTLKVQPAELEDSGVYFCASSSGGAYNSPLHFGNGTRLTVT.

The table lists this clone with a few counts. The chain links TRBV6-6 to TRBJ1-1; 8 nucleotides match TRBD1. Per the germline V gene, CDR1 is MNHNY and CDR2 is SVGAGI (reference sequence). This CDR3 has 14 amino acids. With V trimmed by 5 bases and J by 2 bases, 4 bases remained unmatched. The CDR3 sequence: CASSDRGTNTEAFF. The CDR3 DNA is TGTGCCAGCAGTGACAGGGGAACCAACACTGAAGCTTTCTTT.

The chain is built from TRBV6-5 and TRBJ1-5, with a weak D call TRBD1 (6 bases). Germline CDR1 is MNHEY and CDR2 is SVGAGI. Trimming pared 6 bases from V and 2 bases from J, leaving 8 bases between. The CDR3 contains 13 residues. The CDR3 coding sequence is TGTGCCAGCAGAGGGGGTGGCAATCAGCCCCAGCATTTT. Protein product: CASRGGGNQPQHF.

V gene TRBV6-5 combines with J gene TRBJ1-2, with a tentative D call TRBD1 (6 bases). V shed 5 bases and J shed 5 bases, with 18 bases lying between them. The CDR3 runs 15 residues. CDR1 is MNHEY, CDR2 SVGAGI, per germline. CDR3 region: CASSVDRSPFYGYTF. The DNA for the CDR3 is TGTGCCAGCAGTGTAGACAGGTCACCCTTTTATGGCTACACCTTC.

This chain's CDR3 is CASSLNRLANYGYTF. CDR3 DNA sequence: TGTGCCAGCAGCTTAAACAGGCTGGCTAACTATGGCTACACCTTC. V and J are TRBV7-2 and TRBJ1-2; possibly TRBD1 for D (5 bases). V was trimmed by 2 bases and J by 0 bases, leaving 10 bases between them. The CDR3 is made up of 15 amino acids. Germline V CDR1 and CDR2: SGHTA, FQGNSA. Variable domain in full (rest from reference TRBV7-2 and TRBJ1-2): GAGVSQSPSNKVTEKGKDVELRCDPISGHTALYWYRQSLGQGLEFLIYFQGNSAPDKSGLPSDRFSAERTGGSVSTLTIQRTQQEDSAVYLCASSLNRLANYGYTFGSGTRLTVV.

V usage is TRBV9 and J usage is TRBJ2-2, with D maybe TRBD2 (5 bases). CDR1 SGDLS and CDR2 YYNGEE come from the germline V gene. The V and J ends lost 0 bases and 6 bases respectively, with 12 bases between them. CDR3 length: 15 residues. Here the CDR3 reads CASSVATGGAGELFF. For the CDR3, the DNA is TGTGCCAGCAGCGTAGCCACCGGAGGCGCCGGGGAGCTGTTTTTT.

This clone was counted between two and nine times. The V gene is TRBV4-2, the J gene TRBJ1-4; D gene unclear. The V end lost 2 bases, the J end lost 8 bases, and 6 bases lay between the germline ends. From germline, CDR1 is LGHNA and CDR2 YNFKEQ. The CDR3 consists of 12 residues. The CDR3 sequence: CASSQLGEKLFF. The DNA of the CDR3 is TGTGCCAGCAGCCAATTGGGCGAAAAACTGTTTTTT.

By sample share, this clone is medium-sized. This rearrangement joins TRBV2 to TRBJ1-6, with D unresolved. V lost 6 bases, J lost 10 bases, and 10 bases lay in between. Germline lookup yields CDR1 SNHLY and CDR2 FYNNEI. CDR3 size: 12 residues. The CDR3 here is CASSRHTSPLHF. The CDR3 DNA follows: TGTGCCAGCAGCCGACATACCTCACCCCTCCACTTT.

This chain uses TRBV27 with TRBJ2-3; TRBD2 matches 7 bases. Germline V CDR1 and CDR2: MNHEY, SMNVEV (reference sequence). The trim removed 6 bases at V and 2 bases at J, leaving 5 bases unmatched. The CDR3 extends over 14 amino acids. The CDR3 sequence is CASRWTRDTDTQYF. The CDR3 DNA is TGTGCCAGCAGATGGACTAGAGACACAGATACGCAGTATTTT.